This entry describes one TCR beta chain. Methods used by the authors: Estimation of nucleated cell counts was performed using reference gene primer amplification. TCRdb's copy holds only in-frame clones and misses some; the assay was immunoSEQ multiplex PCR. That table furnishes V, J and clone size, whereas the DNA furnished D and trimming. Of over 65,000 clones in the sample, more than 80% were seen once. Germline V gives CDR1 LGHDT, CDR2 YNNKEL (reference sequence). The V end was cut by 0 bases, the J end by 6 bases, with 11 bases between. The CDR3 contains 14 residues. This record comes from a study of blood T cell repertoires in COVID-19. Study background: Acute and convalescent COVID-19 samples came from the United States, Italy and Spain. T cells, B-cell-depleted T cells, or PBMCs provided the cDNA or gDNA that served as material.

The TCR was taken from a human donor in a cohort sampled during active COVID-19. The J gene is TRBJ1-1, the V gene TRBV3-1 (or the pseudogene TRBV3-2); no reliable D call. Sample: peripheral blood. The CDR3 reads CASSQEGAGAEAFF. CDR3 DNA sequence: TGTGCCAGCAGCCAAGAAGGCGCCGGGGCTGAAGCTTTCTTT.